This T cell receptor beta chain comes out of a study of T cell changes during pregnancy in multiple sclerosis. The germline CDR1 and CDR2 sequences are MNHNS and SASEGT. V lost 8 bases to trimming and J lost 0 bases, with 13 bases between them. The CDR3 has 15 amino acids. Repertoires were generated with immunoSEQ multiplex PCR, while TCRdb's copy carries only in-frame clones and drops some. The data show some 48,000 clones, approximately 96% seen once. The clonotype comes from a female donor with multiple sclerosis, enrolled in a pregnancy study. The chain uses TRBV6-1 and TRBJ2-2, with D perhaps TRBD1 (5 bases). This specimen was peripheral blood, taken in the second trimester of pregnancy. CDR3 residues: CASQGEGPNTGELFF. The DNA for the CDR3 is TGTGCCAGCCAAGGGGAAGGGCCGAACACCGGGGAGCTGTTTTTT.